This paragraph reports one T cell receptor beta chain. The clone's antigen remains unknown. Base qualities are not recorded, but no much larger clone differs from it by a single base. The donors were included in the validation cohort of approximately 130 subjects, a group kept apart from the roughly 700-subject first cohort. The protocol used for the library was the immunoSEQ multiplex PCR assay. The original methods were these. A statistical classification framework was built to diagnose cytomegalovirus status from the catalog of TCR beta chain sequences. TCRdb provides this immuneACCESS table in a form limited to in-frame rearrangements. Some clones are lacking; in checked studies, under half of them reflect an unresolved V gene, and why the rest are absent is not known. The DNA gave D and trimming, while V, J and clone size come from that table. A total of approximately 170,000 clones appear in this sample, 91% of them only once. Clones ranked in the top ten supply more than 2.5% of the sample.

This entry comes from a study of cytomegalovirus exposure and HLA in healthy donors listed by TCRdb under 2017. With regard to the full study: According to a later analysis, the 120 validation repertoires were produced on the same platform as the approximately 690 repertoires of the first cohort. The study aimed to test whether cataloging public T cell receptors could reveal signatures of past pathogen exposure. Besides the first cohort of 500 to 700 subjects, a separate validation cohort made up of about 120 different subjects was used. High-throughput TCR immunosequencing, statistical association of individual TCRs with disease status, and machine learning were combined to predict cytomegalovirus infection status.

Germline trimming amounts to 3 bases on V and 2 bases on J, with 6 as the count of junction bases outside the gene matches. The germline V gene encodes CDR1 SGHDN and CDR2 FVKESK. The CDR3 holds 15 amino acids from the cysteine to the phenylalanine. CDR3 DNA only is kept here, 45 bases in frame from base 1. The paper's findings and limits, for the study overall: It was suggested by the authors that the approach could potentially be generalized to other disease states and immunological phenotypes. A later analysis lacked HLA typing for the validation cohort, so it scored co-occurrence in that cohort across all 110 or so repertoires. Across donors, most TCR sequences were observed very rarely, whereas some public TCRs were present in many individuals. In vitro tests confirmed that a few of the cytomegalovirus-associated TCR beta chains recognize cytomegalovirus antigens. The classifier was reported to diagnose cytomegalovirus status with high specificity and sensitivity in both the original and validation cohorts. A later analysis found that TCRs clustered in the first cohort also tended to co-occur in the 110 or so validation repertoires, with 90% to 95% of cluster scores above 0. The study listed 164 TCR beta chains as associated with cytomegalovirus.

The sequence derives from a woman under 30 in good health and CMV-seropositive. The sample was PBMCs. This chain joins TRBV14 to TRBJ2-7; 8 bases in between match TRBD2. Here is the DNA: TGTGCCAGCAGCCAGGGTAGCGGGGCACCCTACGAGCAGTACTTC. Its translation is CASSQGSGAPYEQYF.